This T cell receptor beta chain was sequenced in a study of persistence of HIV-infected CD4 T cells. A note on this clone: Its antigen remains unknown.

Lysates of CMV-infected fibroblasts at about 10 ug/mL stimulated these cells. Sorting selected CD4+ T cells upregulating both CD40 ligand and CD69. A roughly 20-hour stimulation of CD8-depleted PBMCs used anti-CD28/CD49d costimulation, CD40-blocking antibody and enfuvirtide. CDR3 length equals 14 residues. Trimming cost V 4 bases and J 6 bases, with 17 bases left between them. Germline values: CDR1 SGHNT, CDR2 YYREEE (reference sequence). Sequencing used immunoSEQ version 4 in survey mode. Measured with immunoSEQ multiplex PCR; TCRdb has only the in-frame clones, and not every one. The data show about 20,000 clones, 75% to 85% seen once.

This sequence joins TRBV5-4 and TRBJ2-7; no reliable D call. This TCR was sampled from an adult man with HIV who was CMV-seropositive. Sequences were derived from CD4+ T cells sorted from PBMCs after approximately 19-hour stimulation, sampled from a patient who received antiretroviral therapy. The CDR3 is CASSPGSWASEQYF. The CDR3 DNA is TGTGCCAGCAGCCCCGGGTCCTGGGCCTCCGAGCAGTACTTC.